The 8 T cell receptor beta chains presented below share a single source sample, sequenced in a study of T cell repertoires in cytomegalovirus infection. TCRdb redid the calling of the reads with MiXCR, one entry per CDR3 protein. The data hold nearly 450,000 distinct CDR3 sequences, with roughly 31% observed a single time. The sequenced sample consisted of PBMCs. All receptors derive from a human donor in good health (CMV status not recorded). Some clones in this sample may be carry-over from other donors' samples.

The sample holds one count of this clonotype. This may arise from a read error, as a much more abundant clone is one base away. The V call is TRBV4-3, the J call TRBJ2-1; 9 positions match TRBD1. Germline-derived CDR1 and CDR2 are LGHNA and YSLEER. CDR3 length: 17 residues. CDR3 sequence: CASIQGGADRGFNEQFF. As DNA, the CDR3 is TGCGCCAGCATCCAAGGGGGGGCGGACAGGGGTTTCAATGAGCAGTTCTTC.

This clonotype has a count of ten or more. J is TRBJ2-1 and V is TRBV12-3 or TRBV12-4; TRBD2 agrees at 7 bases. The CDR3 contains 14 residues. The V and J ends lost 5 bases and 3 bases, in that order; junction bases with no gene match: 4. This CDR3 reads CASSPGGLYNEQFF. The CDR3, as DNA: TGTGCCAGCAGTCCGGGGGGACTCTACAATGAGCAGTTCTTC.

This clonotype was picked up a small number of times. This sequence joins TRBV6-6 and TRBJ1-6; D is uncertain. Germline-derived CDR1 and CDR2 are MNHNY and SVGAGI (reference sequence). This CDR3 is built from 16 residues. V was shortened by 0 bases and J by 7 bases, with 13 bases between the two germline ends. The CDR3: CASSYSGRVGNSPLHF. The DNA of the CDR3 is TGTGCCAGCAGTTACTCGGGGAGGGTCGGAAATTCACCCCTCCACTTT.

Only a few counts were recorded for this clonotype. The rearrangement links TRBV2 to TRBJ2-3; 12 positions match TRBD2. With 4 bases clipped from V and 4 bases from J, the junction kept 6 bases outside the gene matches. There are 16 residues in the CDR3. The germline gives CDR1 SNHLY, CDR2 FYNNEI. As DNA, the CDR3 is TGTGCCAGCAGTGGGTCGTCTAGCGGGGGGGCAGATACGCAGTATTTT. It codes for CASSGSSSGGADTQYF.

This clonotype occurred a few times. The chain couples TRBV12-3 or TRBV12-4 to TRBJ2-7; D remains ambiguous. The CDR3 has 12 amino acids. Trimming took off 1 base at V and 3 bases at J, with 4 bases between the two ends. The CDR3 sequence is CASSLENYEQYF. The CDR3 nucleotides are TGTGCCAGCAGTTTAGAGAACTACGAGCAGTACTTC.

This clonotype was seen only a few times. The chain couples TRBV2 to TRBJ2-2, with 10 nucleotides matching TRBD1. The CDR3 has 16 residues. The germline CDR1 and CDR2 sequences are SNHLY and FYNNEI. The V and J ends lost 4 bases and 4 bases, in that order; junction bases with no gene match: 6. This CDR3 reads CASSAEGQGTTGELFF. The CDR3 region has the DNA TGTGCCAGCAGTGCCGAGGGACAGGGGACCACCGGGGAGCTGTTTTTT.

This clonotype was counted ten times or more. The chain joins TRBV12-3 or TRBV12-4 to TRBJ2-5; TRBD2 matches 8 bases. This CDR3 is built from 15 residues. This chain's CDR3 is CPLGGGRPGSKTQYF. The CDR3, as DNA: TGTCCCCTCGGGGGGGGGAGACCCGGTTCGAAGACCCAGTACTTC.

Comments on this clonotype: A much larger clone lies one base from this, so it may be a read error. The J gene is TRBJ1-1, the V gene TRBV7-2; no definite D call. The CDR3 has 16 residues. The germline V gene has CDR1 SGHTA and CDR2 FQGNSA. Here the CDR3 reads CASSLVSRELNNEAFF. The CDR3 DNA follows: TGTGCCAGCAGCTTAGTATCCCGAGAATTGAACAATGAAGCTTTCTTT.